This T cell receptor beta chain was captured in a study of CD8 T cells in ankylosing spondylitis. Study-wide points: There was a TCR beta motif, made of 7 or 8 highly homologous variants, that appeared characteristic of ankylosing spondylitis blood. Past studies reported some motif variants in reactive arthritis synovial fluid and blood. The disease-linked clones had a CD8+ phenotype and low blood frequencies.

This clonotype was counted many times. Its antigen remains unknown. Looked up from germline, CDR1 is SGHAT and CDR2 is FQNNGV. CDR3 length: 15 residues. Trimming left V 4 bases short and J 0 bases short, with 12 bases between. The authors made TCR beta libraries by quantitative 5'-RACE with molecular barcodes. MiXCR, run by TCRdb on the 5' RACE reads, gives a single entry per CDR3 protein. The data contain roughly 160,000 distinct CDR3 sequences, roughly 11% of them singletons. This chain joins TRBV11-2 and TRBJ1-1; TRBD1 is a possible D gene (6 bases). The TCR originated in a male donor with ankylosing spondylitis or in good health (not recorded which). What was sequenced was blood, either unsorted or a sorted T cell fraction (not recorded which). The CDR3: CASSSIQGLNTEAFF. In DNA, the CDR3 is TGTGCCAGCAGCTCTATACAGGGTTTGAACACTGAAGCTTTCTTT.